The rows below give T cell receptor beta chains drawn from one sample of a study of OX40 agonist ivuxolimab in advanced cancers. Assay used: immunoSEQ multiplex PCR; TCRdb lists only in-frame clones, some missing. The sample gives about 48,000 clones, approximately 84% of which show up once; about 10% is in the top ten. Sequences were derived from CD4+ or CD8+ T cells sorted from blood, sampled in a trial of the OX40 agonist ivuxolimab. Every receptor here comes from an adult with an advanced solid tumor such as melanoma, head and neck, liver or kidney cancer. CDR3s include the opening cysteine and the closing phenylalanine or tryptophan. Fields, in order: V gene, clone size, D gene, CDR3 protein. D genes are given only for firm matches. Size values are once, few and many counts, or a class for expanded clones, and some rows have none.

TRBV7-8 | . | . | CASSLGMRNEQFF
TRBV29-1 | . | . | CSVVRQEGTEAFF
TRBV6-1 | once | TRBD1 | CASFTGGTRNTIYF
TRBV6-5 | . | . | CASSDPTPLGGYTF
TRBV6-1 | . | . | CASTRIDRSNQPQHF
TRBV9 | . | . | CASSATSGQDPFF
TRBV29-1 | . | . | CSVGQNQETQYF
TRBV6-1 | . | . | CASSERRQAVRGQYF
TRBV5-6 | . | TRBD2 | CASSLSVGGVTDTQYF
TRBV19 | . | . | CASSLGALHTEAFF
TRBV5-1 | few | . | CASSLERTGELFF
TRBV5-1 | . | . | CASSPPTGGDEKLFF
TRBV6-1 | . | . | CASSRHLNTEAFF
TRBV5-1 | . | TRBD2 | CASSSSGTSAHNEQFF
TRBV6-1 | . | TRBD2 | CASSDGVAGVVTDTQYF
TRBV7-3 | . | TRBD1 | CASSLNGGGTALAKNIQYF
TRBV6-5 | once | . | CASSYRLEASYEQYF
TRBV6-5 | . | . | CASSLGIKETQYF
TRBV28 | . | TRBD1 | CASSSRQGAYYEQYF
TRBV5-4 | few | . | CASSLVNTEAFF
TRBV28 | . | . | CASSLTENTEAFF
TRBV28 | . | TRBD2 | CASSLPGLEVEQFF
TRBV28 | . | . | CASSNNPPLGGTDTQYF
TRBV2 | . | TRBD1 | CASSPTGGGYGYTF
TRBV18 | . | TRBD2 | CASSPTGGYEQYF
TRBV7-9 | . | . | CASSYPEGEGYGYTF
TRBV5-8 | . | TRBD2 | CASSPGLSNHAGELFF
TRBV30 | . | TRBD1 | CAWSGGQGPYEQYF
TRBV5-1 | . | . | CASSLDRRLKATIYGYTF
TRBV7-2 | once | . | CASSFGGGHQPQHF
TRBV30 | . | . | CAWSRLNEKLFF
TRBV28 | . | . | CATGTWGYTF
TRBV2 | . | TRBD1 | CASSGQGGMYGYTF
TRBV18 | . | TRBD1 | CASSPRQGADEQYF
TRBV28 | . | TRBD1 | CASRKPEGQKKLFF